These 26 T cell receptor beta chains share one sample of origin, sequenced in a study of blood T cell repertoires in COVID-19. Libraries were prepared by immunoSEQ multiplex PCR; TCRdb keeps only in-frame clonotypes and omits some of them. The sample contains roughly 290,000 clones, approximately 86% of which appear only once. Source material: peripheral blood. The origin of the receptors is a woman aged 25 to 39 who had recovered from COVID-19.

The rearrangement links TRBV7-9 to TRBJ1-2; D is ambiguous. In germline, CDR1 is SEHNR, CDR2 FQNEAQ (reference sequence). The CDR3 consists of 11 residues. Trimming stripped 5 bases from V and 4 bases from J, with 5 bases between. In nucleotides, the CDR3 is TGTGCCAGCAGCCTAATCTATGGCTACACCTTC. Protein sequence: CASSLIYGYTF. The variable domain in full, completed from reference TRBV7-9 and TRBJ1-2, reads DTGVSQNPRHKITKRGQNVTFRCDPISEHNRLYWYRQTLGQGPEFLTYFQNEAQLEKSRLLSDRFSAERPKGSFSTLEIQRTEQGDSAMYLCASSLIYGYTFGSGTRLTVV.

This clone was detected once. V usage is TRBV3-1 (or the pseudogene TRBV3-2) and J usage is TRBJ2-1, with D perhaps TRBD2 (7 bases). The V gene lost 0 bases and the J gene lost 4 bases, with 16 bases spanning the gap. CDR1 and CDR2 (germline): LGHDT, YNNKEL (reference sequence). This CDR3 has 17 amino acids. CDR3 in DNA: TGTGCCAGCAGCCAAGACTTAACGGGGGGCGGTTACAATGAGCAGTTCTTC. Translated: CASSQDLTGGGYNEQFF.

This sequence joins TRBV18 and TRBJ2-1; 10 bases match TRBD1. CDR1 is KGHSH, CDR2 LQKENI, per germline. With V trimmed by 2 bases and J by 9 bases, 4 bases remained unmatched. The CDR3 loop spans 14 amino acids. The CDR3 region has the DNA TGTGCCAGCTCACCAAGACAGGGGGCTTCTGAGCAGTTCTTC. It translates to CASSPRQGASEQFF.

The chain has TRBV28 and TRBJ2-2; D call uncertain. Trimming took off 3 bases at V and 8 bases at J, with 10 bases between the two ends. The CDR3 extends over 13 amino acids. Per germline, CDR1 MDHEN and CDR2 SYDVKM. The CDR3 spells CASSFSLSGELFF. The CDR3 DNA reads as TGTGCCAGCAGTTTCTCGTTGAGTGGGGAGCTGTTTTTT. Full variable domain (remainder filled in from reference TRBV28 and TRBJ2-2): DVKVTQSSRYLVKRTGEKVFLECVQDMDHENMFWYRQDPGLGLRLIYFSYDVKMKEKGDIPEGYSVSREKKERFSLILESASTNQTSMYLCASSFSLSGELFFGEGSRLTVL.

This chain uses TRBV28 with TRBJ1-2; TRBD1 matches 9 bases. The CDR3 loop spans 15 amino acids. Germline V lookup: CDR1 MDHEN, CDR2 SYDVKM. The V segment lost 3 bases and the J segment 4 bases; nucleotides outside the gene matches: 6. The CDR3, as DNA: TGTGCCAGCAGTTTCCCGGGGACAGGGCCCTATGGCTACACCTTC. It specifies CASSFPGTGPYGYTF.

The V gene is TRBV27, the J gene TRBJ2-7, with 7 bases fitting TRBD2. V dropped 10 bases and J dropped 3; count of bases not matched to a gene: 12. CDR1 is MNHEY, CDR2 SMNVEV, per germline (reference sequence). The CDR3 contains 14 residues. CDR3 residues: CATGGFRQLYEQYF. CDR3 bases: TGTGCCACCGGGGGGTTTAGGCAACTCTACGAGCAGTACTTC.

The chain combines TRBV7-2 with TRBJ1-2; TRBD1 is a possible D gene (6 bases). The V gene lost 5 bases and the J gene lost 5 bases, with 15 bases spanning the gap. The germline V gene has CDR1 SGHTA and CDR2 FQGNSA. The CDR3 spans 14 residues. Written as DNA, the CDR3 is TGTGCCAGCAGCCTGTTGGACAGCGGTTATGGCTACACCTTC. This sequence encodes CASSLLDSGYGYTF.

The chain combines TRBV24-1 with TRBJ2-1; 10 positions match TRBD2. With V trimmed by 3 bases and J by 9 bases, 7 bases remained unmatched. From germline, CDR1 is KGHDR and CDR2 SFDVKD. The CDR3 runs to 15 residues. CDR3 sequence (DNA): TGTGCCACCAGTGATGCTAGCGGGAGAGTTGCTGAGCAGTTCTTC. Its translation: CATSDASGRVAEQFF.

V gene TRBV4-1 combines with J gene TRBJ2-7; D might be TRBD1 (6 bases). V lost 4 bases and J 6 bases, leaving 10 bases between the germline ends. In germline, CDR1 is MGHRA, CDR2 YSYEKL. The CDR3 extends over 12 amino acids. This CDR3 reads CASSPTGGEQYF. The CDR3, as DNA: TGCGCCAGCAGCCCGACAGGTGGCGAGCAGTACTTC.

The rearrangement links TRBV5-8 to TRBJ2-2, with no clear D. The CDR3 has 13 residues. Germline V gene data show CDR1 as SGHTS and CDR2 as YDEGEE. With 6 bases removed from V and 4 bases from J, the gap between germline ends came to 10 bases. Written as DNA, the CDR3 is TGTGCCAGCACCCCGTTCGGCACCGGGGAGCTGTTTTTT. It yields the protein CASTPFGTGELFF.

The genes are TRBV4-3 and TRBJ2-5; perhaps TRBD2 as D (7 bases). This CDR3 contains 17 residues. The V gene's germline CDR1 is LGHNA and CDR2 YSLEER. Trimming pared 0 bases from V and 5 bases from J, leaving 19 bases between. CDR3 coding DNA: TGCGCCAGCAGCCAAGATCAGGGGAGGGGGGTCGGCGAGACCCAGTACTTC. Its protein product is CASSQDQGRGVGETQYF.

This clone is a singleton in its sample. The chain combines TRBV6-5 with TRBJ1-6, with D perhaps TRBD1 (6 bases). The germline gives CDR1 MNHEY, CDR2 SVGAGI. With 8 bases removed from V and 8 bases from J, the gap between germline ends came to 13 bases. The CDR3 is made up of 13 amino acids. CDR3 in amino acids: CASSNREDSPLHF. The DNA for the CDR3 is TGTGCCAGCTCCAACAGGGAAGATTCACCCCTCCACTTT.

CDR3 in amino acids: CASSQGGLRGSYEQYF. In DNA, the CDR3 is TGCGCCAGCAGCCAAGGGGGCTTGCGGGGCTCCTACGAGCAGTACTTC. The chain recombines TRBV4-1 with TRBJ2-7; D may be TRBD2 (6 bases). With 1 base removed from V and 0 bases from J, the gap between germline ends came to 13 bases. CDR3 length equals 16 residues. Looked up from germline, CDR1 is MGHRA and CDR2 is YSYEKL.

V gene TRBV11-2 combines with J gene TRBJ1-1; 9 nucleotides line up with TRBD1. V shed 5 bases and J 3 bases; nucleotides not matched to a gene: 10. Looked up from germline, CDR1 is SGHAT and CDR2 is FQNNGV. The CDR3 extends over 16 amino acids. This CDR3 is CASSLDGTGYDTEAFF. CDR3 in DNA: TGTGCCAGCAGCCTCGACGGGACAGGGTATGACACTGAAGCTTTCTTT. The variable domain in full, with the rest retrieved from reference TRBV11-2 and TRBJ1-1, is EAGVAQSPRYKIIEKRQSVAFWCNPISGHATLYWYQQILGQGPKLLIQFQNNGVVDDSQLPKDRFSAERLKGVDSTLKIQPAKLEDSAVYLCASSLDGTGYDTEAFFGQGTRLTVV.

The V and J genes are TRBV7-9 and TRBJ2-7; TRBD1 matches 9 bases. Germline V CDR1 and CDR2: SEHNR, FQNEAQ (reference sequence). After removal of 5 bases from V and 5 bases from J, the junction contained 7 bases not matched to a gene. The CDR3 covers 14 residues. Here the CDR3 DNA reads TGTGCCAGCAGCCCCGGGACAGGGAGGGACGAGCAGTACTTC. Protein product: CASSPGTGRDEQYF.

The chain recombines TRBV19 with TRBJ1-1; 11 nucleotides line up with TRBD1. This CDR3 is built from 14 residues. V shed 3 bases, J shed 7 bases, and the junction held 4 bases outside the gene matches. Germline CDR1 LNHDA, CDR2 SQIVND (reference sequence). The DNA of the CDR3 is TGTGCCAGTAGTATCCAGGGACAGGGGGATGAAGCTTTCTTT. This gives the protein CASSIQGQGDEAFF.

The J gene is TRBJ2-7, the V gene TRBV11-2; tentative D call: TRBD1 (7 bases). V shed 1 base and J shed 2 bases, with 9 bases lying between them. The CDR3 sequence is 14 residues long. Germline V lookup: CDR1 SGHAT, CDR2 FQNNGV. This CDR3 reads CASSLARGAYEQYF. In nucleotides, the CDR3 is TGTGCCAGCAGCTTAGCCAGGGGGGCCTACGAGCAGTACTTC.

The V gene is TRBV25-1, the J gene TRBJ1-1; weak D call: TRBD1 (6 bases). The CDR3 length is 14 residues. Trimming pared 2 bases from V and 6 bases from J, leaving 13 bases between. From germline, CDR1 is MGHDK and CDR2 SYGVNS. The CDR3 region has the DNA TGTGCCAGCAGTGAAAACAGGGAACTATCTGAAGCTTTCTTT. This sequence encodes CASSENRELSEAFF.

CDR3 bases: TGCAGCGTGAGCGGGAGCAATGAGCAGTTCTTC. This gives the protein CSVSGSNEQFF. The genes are TRBV29-1 and TRBJ2-1; 8 bases fit TRBD2. Germline V gives CDR1 SQVTM, CDR2 ANQGSEA. CDR3 size: 11 residues. J gave up 6 bases and V 6 bases, and 1 base lay outside the gene matches.

V gene TRBV3-1 (or the pseudogene TRBV3-2) combines with J gene TRBJ1-1; D remains ambiguous. Looked up from germline, CDR1 is LGHDT and CDR2 is YNNKEL (reference sequence). The CDR3 is 15 amino acids. Trimming removed 0 bases at V and 2 bases at J, with 10 bases between. The CDR3 loop is CASSQETRANTEAFF. DNA for the CDR3: TGTGCCAGCAGCCAAGAGACTAGGGCCAACACTGAAGCTTTCTTT.

V and J are TRBV7-3 and TRBJ2-7; D is perhaps TRBD1 (6 bases). This CDR3 spans 16 amino acids. V lost 2 bases, J lost 4 bases, and 18 bases lay in between. CDR1 is SGHTA and CDR2 is FQGTGA in the germline V gene. CDR3 loop: CASSLEVARGEYEQYF. CDR3 in DNA: TGTGCCAGCAGCTTAGAGGTAGCCAGGGGAGAATACGAGCAGTACTTC.

This rearrangement joins TRBV5-1 to TRBJ1-6; the D is unclear. Looked up from germline, CDR1 is SGHRS and CDR2 is YFSETQ. CDR3 size: 15 residues. V was trimmed by 9 bases and J by 9 bases, leaving 22 bases between them. CDR3 nucleotides: TGCGCCACCCGACTAGACTCCAGAACGGGTTCACCCCTCCACTTT. It is translated as CATRLDSRTGSPLHF.

V usage is TRBV5-1 and J usage is TRBJ2-7, with 9 bases matching TRBD2. This CDR3 is built from 15 residues. Germline CDR1 reads SGHRS; CDR2 reads YFSETQ. Trimming cost V 0 bases and J 7 bases; bases outside gene matches: 8. CDR3 region: CASSLVLAGPGEQYF. The DNA for the CDR3 is TGCGCCAGCAGCTTGGTGCTAGCGGGGCCGGGAGAGCAGTACTTC.

CDR3 in amino acids: CASSDIQGVRSGELFF. The DNA for the CDR3 is TGCGCCAGCAGCGACATACAGGGGGTCAGGTCCGGGGAGCTGTTTTTT. The V call is TRBV5-1, the J call TRBJ2-2, with 8 bases that match TRBD1. The CDR3 totals 16 residues. Trimming took 4 bases from V and 6 from J; bases not matched to a gene: 11. Germline assignment: CDR1 SGHRS and CDR2 YFSETQ.

This clone was seen a single time. This rearrangement joins TRBV11-2 to TRBJ2-7; 11 bases are shared with TRBD1. Losses at the gene ends were 5 bases for V and 3 bases for J; bases not matched to a gene: 6. The CDR3 covers 15 residues. Per the germline V gene, CDR1 is SGHAT and CDR2 is FQNNGV. CDR3 DNA: TGTGCCAGCAGCACCCCCGGGACAGGGGGCTACGAGCAGTACTTC. It codes for CASSTPGTGGYEQYF.

The rearrangement joins TRBV5-4 to TRBJ1-3, with 9 bases aligning to TRBD1. The CDR3 is 15 amino acids. J gave up 0 bases and V 4 bases, and 2 bases lay outside the gene matches. The germline V gene has CDR1 SGHNT and CDR2 YYREEE (reference sequence). CDR3 protein: CASSPDRGSGNTIYF. As DNA, the CDR3 is TGTGCCAGCAGCCCGGACAGGGGCTCTGGAAACACCATATATTTT.